This TCR beta chain was recovered during a study of technical replicates of blood from several donors. Sequenced by immunoSEQ multiplex PCR; TCRdb stores in-frame clones only, minus some. The sample includes 85,000 to 100,000 clones, about nine tenths of them seen just once. The CDR3 runs 13 residues. V lost 1 base and J lost 4, with 7 bases in between. Germline CDR1 SGHAT, CDR2 FQNNGV. The source is a human donor in good health. Sequences were obtained from T cells isolated from PBMCs. This chain joins TRBV11-2 and TRBJ2-5, with D unclear. In DNA, the CDR3 is TGTGCCAGCAGCTTAGGTGGCAGAGAGACCCAGTACTTC. Its translation: CASSLGGRETQYF.